One and the same sample provided the 8 T cell receptor beta chains below, sequenced in a study of shared clonotypes between healthy human individuals (TCRdb year 2020). Receptors were amplified or captured by the immunoSEQ multiplex PCR assay. Held by TCRdb, this immuneACCESS table contains in-frame sequences only and omits some clones. Under half of the omission traces to an unresolved V gene where checked; the cause of the rest is unknown. Counted in this sample were approximately 720,000 clones; around 72% of them appeared once. Jointly, the top ten make up about 1.7% of the sample. Sequencing input: memory CD4+ T cells sorted from blood. The intended sense of this specimen's cell subset or site label: CD45RA-negative fraction. The receptors were sampled from a woman younger than 45 in good health.

V and J are TRBV9 and TRBJ1-3, with D uncertain. V was cut by 0 bases and J by 7 bases, with 8 bases left in between. Germline CDR1 and CDR2: SGDLS and YYNGEE. This CDR3 comprises 13 residues. The CDR3 spells CASSVGPGNTIYF. CDR3 DNA: TGTGCCAGCAGCGTAGGGCCAGGCAACACCATATATTTT.

This chain joins TRBV10-3 and TRBJ1-4, with D possibly matching TRBD1 (5 bases). Per the germline V gene, CDR1 is ENHRY and CDR2 is SYGVKD. V dropped 9 bases and J dropped 0 bases, with 11 bases sitting between them. The CDR3 is 14 residues long. CDR3 in DNA: TGTGCCATTAACGAAGGGGCAACTAATGAAAAACTGTTTTTT. The encoded protein is CAINEGATNEKLFF.

The V and J genes are TRBV18 and TRBJ2-1; 11 bases fit TRBD2. V shed 3 bases, J shed 0 bases, and the junction held 7 bases outside the gene matches. Germline CDR1 KGHSH, CDR2 LQKENI. The CDR3 has 18 amino acids. The CDR3 reads CASSPGLAVLSSYNEQFF. CDR3 DNA sequence: TGTGCCAGCTCACCGGGACTAGCGGTTTTAAGCTCCTACAATGAGCAGTTCTTC.

The chain uses TRBV27 and TRBJ2-2, with 11 bases identical to TRBD2. V shed 4 bases, J shed 0 bases, and the junction held 7 bases outside the gene matches. The CDR3 consists of 18 residues. Germline CDR1 reads MNHEY; CDR2 reads SMNVEV (reference sequence). The CDR3 is CASSSASGRPPNTGELFF. The CDR3 DNA follows: TGTGCCAGCAGTTCTGCTAGCGGGAGGCCCCCGAACACCGGGGAGCTGTTTTTT.

V is TRBV29-1 and J is TRBJ2-3; D remains ambiguous. Between the trimmed V and J ends, which lost 3 bases and 4 bases, there was a span of 14 bases. The V gene's germline CDR1 is SQVTM and CDR2 ANQGSEA. The CDR3 is made up of 14 amino acids. The CDR3 DNA is TGCAGCGTTGAGATGTCTATCCCCCCAGATACGCAGTATTTT. It yields the protein CSVEMSIPPDTQYF.

The chain links TRBV7-9 to TRBJ2-7, with 7 bases aligning to TRBD2. The CDR3 runs 13 residues. CDR1 is SEHNR, CDR2 FQNEAQ, per germline (reference sequence). Losses at the gene ends were 7 bases for V and 5 bases for J; bases not matched to a gene: 8. The CDR3 loop is CASNEREIDEQYF. The CDR3 DNA reads as TGTGCCAGCAACGAGCGGGAAATCGACGAGCAGTACTTC.

This clone was recorded a few times. The genes are TRBV7-2 and TRBJ1-1, with D unclear. The V and J ends lost 7 bases and 3 bases respectively, with 12 bases between them. Germline CDR1 SGHTA, CDR2 FQGNSA. This CDR3 is built from 13 residues. The CDR3 nucleotides read TGTGCCAGCAACATACAGAGGGACACTGAAGCTTTCTTT. This encodes CASNIQRDTEAFF.

This chain links TRBV7-7 with TRBJ2-1; 8 bases match TRBD2. CDR1 and CDR2 (germline): SSHAT, FNYEAQ (reference sequence). The CDR3 is 15 amino acids. V lost 6 bases, J lost 8 bases, and 12 bases stayed unmatched. The CDR3 DNA is TGTGCCAGCAGTCGTACTAGCGGCCCGGGGGATGAGCAGTTCTTC. Translated, it gives CASSRTSGPGDEQFF.